This T cell receptor (beta chain) was sequenced in a study of OX40 agonist ivuxolimab in advanced cancers. On the study more broadly: Patients' therapy was ivuxolimab, an antibody that acts as an agonist of OX40 (CD134). Participants could have had prior anti-PD-1, anti-PD-L1 or anti-CTLA-4 therapy, and more than 35% had some.

Trimming left V 6 bases short and J 4 bases short, with 10 bases between. Germline V CDR1 and CDR2: SQVTM, ANQGSEA. CDR3 size: 11 residues. Sequenced by immunoSEQ multiplex PCR; TCRdb stores in-frame clones only, minus some. The sample holds about 46,000 clones, about nine tenths seen once. The study, taken as a whole, reports: Among T cells, CD8+ cells averaged more expanded clones than CD4+ cells.

In regard to this clone: What it recognizes is unknown.

The sequenced sample was CD4+ or CD8+ T cells sorted from blood, obtained in a trial of the OX40 agonist ivuxolimab. The J gene is TRBJ2-7, the V gene TRBV29-1, with a possible D match to TRBD1 (6 bases). This clonotype originated in an adult with an advanced solid tumor such as melanoma, head and neck, liver or kidney cancer. The DNA for the CDR3 is TGCAGCGTGAAGGGACATTACGAGCAGTACTTC. This sequence encodes CSVKGHYEQYF.